Each of the 9 T cell receptor beta chains below was sequenced from the same sample in a study of cytomegalovirus exposure and HLA in healthy donors. The PCR ran on 60 Vbeta and 13 Jbeta primers. The table came from immunoSEQ multiplex PCR; TCRdb's copy has only in-frame clones and leaves some out. Among around 170,000 clones listed, around 77% were seen once. Sequenced input: PBMCs. Receptor source: a man in his forties in good health and CMV-seronegative.

The rearrangement uses TRBV5-1 and TRBJ2-7; D is possibly TRBD1 (5 bases). The CDR3 is 13 amino acids. Trimming removed 0 bases from V and 7 bases from J, with 11 bases in between. Germline values: CDR1 SGHRS, CDR2 YFSETQ. The CDR3 DNA follows: TGCGCCAGCAGCTTGGTGGACACCTCGGAGCAGTACTTC. It yields the protein CASSLVDTSEQYF.

This clone was picked up one time. The J gene is TRBJ2-5, the V gene TRBV11-3, with 9 bases identical to TRBD1. V dropped 5 bases and J dropped 3; count of bases not matched to a gene: 7. The length of the CDR3 is 15 residues. Germline V gives CDR1 SGHNT, CDR2 YENEEA. The CDR3: CASSTAGTGKETQYF. CDR3 nucleotide sequence: TGTGCCAGCAGCACGGCCGGGACAGGGAAAGAGACCCAGTACTTC. The variable domain in full, completed from reference TRBV11-3 and TRBJ2-5, reads EAGVVQSPRYKIIEKKQPVAFWCNPISGHNTLYWYLQNLGQGPELLIRYENEEAVDDSQLPKDRFSAERLKGVDSTLKIQPAELGDSAVYLCASSTAGTGKETQYFGPGTRLLVL.

J is TRBJ1-1 and V is TRBV19; 7 nucleotides line up with TRBD1. J was trimmed by 8 bases and V by 3 bases; bases with no gene match: 9. This CDR3 comprises 14 residues. CDR1 and CDR2 (germline): LNHDA, SQIVND (reference sequence). CDR3 residues: CASSIGQGELEAFF. The CDR3 DNA reads as TGTGCCAGTAGTATTGGGCAGGGGGAACTCGAAGCTTTCTTT.

V is TRBV29-1 and J is TRBJ2-3, with TRBD2 identical over 7 bases. Germline assignment: CDR1 SQVTM and CDR2 ANQGSEA. CDR3 length equals 14 residues. The ends lost 5 bases at V and 4 bases at J; junction bases unmatched: 9. The CDR3 nucleotides read TGCAGCGTTCCACTAGCGAGAGGGCCAGATACGCAGTATTTT. This encodes CSVPLARGPDTQYF.

The chain combines TRBV11-2 with TRBJ2-5; 9 bases align to TRBD1. With 1 base clipped from V and 11 bases from J, the junction kept 11 bases outside the gene matches. CDR1 SGHAT and CDR2 FQNNGV come from the germline V gene. The CDR3 is 15 residues long. CDR3 loop: CASSLAPGQGIVQYF. DNA of the CDR3: TGTGCCAGCAGCTTAGCTCCGGGACAGGGAATAGTGCAGTACTTC.

The rearrangement links TRBV11-2 to TRBJ2-3; TRBD2 aligns across 10 bases. The CDR3 is 15 residues long. CDR1 SGHAT and CDR2 FQNNGV come from the germline V gene. J gave up 5 bases and V 5 bases, and 7 bases lay outside the gene matches. CDR3 in DNA: TGTGCCAGCAGCCTCATAGCGGGAGGTAGAGATACGCAGTATTTT. The encoded protein is CASSLIAGGRDTQYF.

This clone was seen a handful of times. The CDR3 coding sequence is TGTGCCAGCAGTTACAAGAAGGCGGAAGGCTACGAGCAGTACTTC. Protein sequence: CASSYKKAEGYEQYF. This chain joins TRBV6-6 and TRBJ2-7; D gene unclear. The CDR3 length is 15 residues. CDR1 and CDR2 (germline): MNHNY, SVGAGI (reference sequence). With 2 bases removed from V and 3 bases from J, the gap between germline ends came to 14 bases.

The chain employs TRBV4-1 and TRBJ2-2, with a possible D match to TRBD1 (5 bases). V lost 6 bases, J lost 6 bases, and 14 bases lay in between. CDR1 MGHRA and CDR2 YSYEKL come from the germline V gene. The CDR3 is 14 residues long. The CDR3 DNA follows: TGCGCCAGCAGGCCCTTGGGGCAGGCCGGGGAGCTGTTTTTT. It is translated as CASRPLGQAGELFF.

The chain employs TRBV5-6 and TRBJ1-2; unclear D gene. The V gene lost 5 bases and the J gene lost 4 bases, with 15 bases spanning the gap. The V gene's germline CDR1 is SGHDT and CDR2 YYEEEE. The CDR3 covers 14 residues. The CDR3 sequence: CASSFEPSAYGYTF. DNA for the CDR3: TGTGCCAGCAGTTTCGAGCCGTCTGCCTATGGCTACACCTTC.